These 10 T cell receptor beta chains originate from one sample sequenced in a study of blood T cell repertoires in COVID-19 (dated by TCRdb to 2019 to 2021). Libraries were made using the immunoSEQ multiplex PCR assay. TCRdb took this table from immuneACCESS and kept in-frame rearrangements with V and J called. Such tables lack part of the clones; where checked against another copy, unresolved V genes explain under half of the gap, and the rest is unexplained. Across this sample there are some 96,000 clones, with 80% seen only once. Under 35% of the sample belongs to the ten largest clones. The sample comprised peripheral blood. These receptor sequences come from a man in his 70s with active or convalescent COVID-19.

This clone turned up a few times. The rearrangement uses TRBV5-1 and TRBJ2-5; D may be TRBD1 (6 bases). V was trimmed by 4 bases and J by 2 bases, leaving 12 bases between them. CDR3 size: 14 residues. CDR1 and CDR2 (germline): SGHRS, YFSETQ. The CDR3 protein is CASSIGQPQETQYF. The CDR3 DNA reads TGCGCCAGCAGCATCGGACAGCCTCAAGAGACCCAGTACTTC.

The V gene is TRBV23-1, the J gene TRBJ1-6; D is possibly TRBD1 (5 bases). TRBV23-1 is an ORF, with its function uncertain. There are 17 residues in the CDR3. Trimming cost V 0 bases and J 3 bases, with 12 bases left between them. CDR3 sequence (DNA): TGCGCCAGCAGTCAATCGGAAGGGGCATGCTATAATTCACCCCTCCACTTT. As protein: CASSQSEGACYNSPLHF.

This clone turned up a few times. The chain has TRBV4-1 and TRBJ1-1; a weak D match, TRBD1 (6 bases). CDR1 is MGHRA and CDR2 is YSYEKL in the germline V gene. The CDR3 is made up of 16 amino acids. Trimming removed 0 bases at V and 0 bases at J, with 11 bases between. Here the CDR3 DNA reads TGCGCCAGCAGCCAAGATAGGTACAGGGTGAACACTGAAGCTTTCTTT. Amino acids: CASSQDRYRVNTEAFF.

The chain uses TRBV27 and TRBJ1-2, with no clear D. V lost 2 bases and J lost 1, with 8 bases in between. There are 14 residues in the CDR3. The V gene's germline CDR1 is MNHEY and CDR2 SMNVEV (reference sequence). CDR3 bases: TGTGCCAGCAGTTTACAGGCCTATAACTATGGCTACACCTTC. It encodes CASSLQAYNYGYTF.

This chain connects TRBV25-1 to TRBJ2-4; perhaps TRBD1 as D (5 bases). CDR3 length equals 14 residues. Trimming stripped 2 bases from V and 7 bases from J, with 12 bases between. Germline loops: CDR1 MGHDK, CDR2 SYGVNS. CDR3 DNA: TGTGCCAGCAGTGAAAGGGGAAAGCTGAACATTCAGTACTTC. It translates to CASSERGKLNIQYF.

V usage is TRBV2 and J usage is TRBJ1-5, with D maybe TRBD1 (5 bases). In germline, CDR1 is SNHLY, CDR2 FYNNEI. The CDR3 has 13 amino acids. Trimming removed 2 bases at V and 6 bases at J, with 8 bases between. The CDR3 sequence is CASSEQGSQPQHF. Here the CDR3 DNA reads TGTGCCAGCAGTGAACAGGGCTCTCAGCCCCAGCATTTT.

The V gene is TRBV6-5, the J gene TRBJ1-5, with 10 nucleotides matching TRBD1. The CDR3 is made up of 15 amino acids. V was pared by 7 bases and J by 6 bases, with 9 bases of the junction left unmatched. Per the germline V gene, CDR1 is MNHEY and CDR2 is SVGAGI. The CDR3 here is CASTRQGAGGQPQHF. The CDR3 DNA reads as TGTGCCAGCACCAGACAGGGGGCGGGGGGTCAGCCCCAGCATTTT.

The chain is built from TRBV6-6 and TRBJ2-1, with 11 bases identical to TRBD2. Trimming cost V 6 bases and J 6 bases; bases outside gene matches: 10. From germline, CDR1 is MNHNY and CDR2 SVGAGI (reference sequence). The CDR3 totals 16 residues. Here the CDR3 DNA reads TGTGCCAGCAGACCGCCTTCTAGCGGGGGGTCCAATGAGCAGTTCTTC. It codes for CASRPPSSGGSNEQFF.

The V call is TRBV4-2, the J call TRBJ1-1; D uncertain. V shed 4 bases and J shed 6 bases, with 12 bases lying between them. Germline CDR1 LGHNA, CDR2 YNFKEQ. The CDR3 has 13 amino acids. CDR3 DNA sequence: TGTGCCAGCAGCCCTAAAATTGGAGCTGAAGCTTTCTTT. This encodes CASSPKIGAEAFF.

This chain connects TRBV6-5 to TRBJ1-5; D not resolved. In germline, CDR1 is MNHEY, CDR2 SVGAGI. The V end lost 2 bases, the J end lost 1 base, and 12 bases lay between the germline ends. The CDR3 length is 16 residues. The CDR3 DNA sequence: TGTGCCAGCAGTTACGTCCATAAAGCGAGCAATCAGCCCCAGCATTTT. Protein: CASSYVHKASNQPQHF.